The rows below give T cell receptor beta chains drawn from one sample of a study of blood T cell repertoires in COVID-19. TCRdb keeps only in-frame clones here, not all; method: immunoSEQ multiplex PCR. The table has 150,000 to 200,000 clones, over 80% seen once. The material sequenced was peripheral blood. These receptors came from a woman in her fifties or sixties with acute or convalescent COVID-19. Each CDR3 is given with its conserved first and last residue. The D gene is left open where the match is weak. The size field is filled for only some rows; it gives once, few, many or a size class.

V gene: TRBV5-4
clone size: .
J gene: TRBJ1-4
D gene: TRBD1
CDR3 protein: CASSLSRDSNEKLFF
CDR3 DNA: TGTGCCAGCAGCTTGTCTCGGGACAGTAATGAAAAACTGTTTTTT

V gene: TRBV15
clone size: .
J gene: TRBJ1-2
D gene: .
CDR3 protein: CATNYGAVESNGYTF
CDR3 DNA: TGTGCCACCAACTATGGGGCGGTGGAGAGTAATGGCTACACCTTC

V gene: TRBV24-1
clone size: once
J gene: TRBJ2-3
D gene: TRBD1
CDR3 protein: CATSDFQGAGTDTQYF
CDR3 DNA: TGTGCCACCAGTGATTTCCAGGGGGCAGGCACAGATACGCAGTATTTT

V gene: TRBV6-5
clone size: .
J gene: TRBJ2-5
D gene: TRBD2
CDR3 protein: CASRKAGEGTQYF
CDR3 DNA: TGTGCCAGCAGGAAAGCGGGGGAAGGGACCCAGTACTTC

V gene: TRBV6-2/TRBV6-3
clone size: .
J gene: TRBJ1-4
D gene: .
CDR3 protein: CASSPGGANEKLFF
CDR3 DNA: TGTGCCAGCAGCCCCGGGGGAGCGAATGAAAAACTGTTTTTT

V gene: TRBV5-1
clone size: .
J gene: TRBJ1-2
D gene: .
CDR3 protein: CASSLGGNYGYTF
CDR3 DNA: TGCGCCAGCAGCTTGGGCGGAAACTATGGCTACACCTTC

V gene: TRBV5-4
clone size: .
J gene: TRBJ1-1
D gene: TRBD1
CDR3 protein: CASSSDRVAEAFF
CDR3 DNA: TGTGCCAGCAGCTCGGACAGGGTGGCTGAAGCTTTCTTT

V gene: TRBV19
clone size: .
J gene: TRBJ1-3
D gene: TRBD1
CDR3 protein: CASRTGTGKGVYF
CDR3 DNA: TGTGCCAGCCGGACCGGGACAGGGAAAGGGGTGTATTTT

V gene: TRBV9
clone size: .
J gene: TRBJ2-5
D gene: .
CDR3 protein: CASSVEETRGTQYF
CDR3 DNA: TGTGCCAGCAGCGTAGAGGAGACCCGGGGGACCCAGTACTTC

V gene: TRBV28
clone size: .
J gene: TRBJ1-6
D gene: TRBD1
CDR3 protein: CASRGQGSYNSPLHF
CDR3 DNA: TGTGCCAGCAGGGGACAGGGGTCCTATAATTCACCCCTCCACTTT

V gene: TRBV28
clone size: .
J gene: TRBJ2-3
D gene: .
CDR3 protein: CASSRDNTDTQYF
CDR3 DNA: TGTGCCAGCAGTCGGGACAATACAGATACGCAGTATTTT

V gene: TRBV28
clone size: .
J gene: TRBJ2-7
D gene: .
CDR3 protein: CASSPGQSSYEQYF
CDR3 DNA: TGTGCCAGCAGTCCAGGACAGAGCTCCTACGAGCAGTACTTC

V gene: TRBV9
clone size: once
J gene: TRBJ1-6
D gene: .
CDR3 protein: CASSFQGDSPLHF
CDR3 DNA: TGTGCCAGCAGCTTCCAAGGGGATTCACCCCTCCACTTT

V gene: TRBV19
clone size: few
J gene: TRBJ2-2
D gene: TRBD2
CDR3 protein: CASSVGLAGTGELFF
CDR3 DNA: TGTGCCAGTAGTGTCGGACTAGCCGGCACCGGGGAGCTGTTTTTT

V gene: TRBV6-5
clone size: .
J gene: TRBJ1-5
D gene: .
CDR3 protein: CASSYFQGGGNQPQHF
CDR3 DNA: TGTGCCAGCAGTTACTTCCAGGGCGGCGGCAATCAGCCCCAGCATTTT

V gene: TRBV5-1
clone size: many
J gene: TRBJ1-1
D gene: TRBD1
CDR3 protein: CASSLGQGAGTEAFF
CDR3 DNA: TGCGCCAGCAGCTTGGGACAGGGGGCCGGAACTGAAGCTTTCTTT

V gene: TRBV5-1
clone size: .
J gene: TRBJ2-2
D gene: TRBD2
CDR3 protein: CASSLDTRGLAVGELFF
CDR3 DNA: TGCGCCAGCAGCTTGGATACCAGGGGACTAGCGGTCGGGGAGCTGTTTTTT

V gene: TRBV5-1
clone size: .
J gene: TRBJ2-5
D gene: TRBD2
CDR3 protein: CASSLTSGETQYF
CDR3 DNA: TGCGCCAGCAGCTTGACTAGCGGGGAGACCCAGTACTTC

V gene: TRBV7-9
clone size: .
J gene: TRBJ2-6
D gene: TRBD2
CDR3 protein: CASSPGLAGLASGANVLTF
CDR3 DNA: TGTGCCAGCAGCCCCGGACTAGCGGGCCTCGCCTCTGGGGCCAACGTCCTGACTTTC

V gene: TRBV6-2/TRBV6-3
clone size: .
J gene: TRBJ1-2
D gene: .
CDR3 protein: CASSYSRTGNYGYTF
CDR3 DNA: TGTGCCAGCAGTTACTCAAGAACAGGGAACTATGGCTACACCTTC

V gene: TRBV7-2
clone size: .
J gene: TRBJ1-6
D gene: TRBD1
CDR3 protein: CASSPDRASYNSPLHF
CDR3 DNA: TGTGCCAGCAGCCCAGACAGGGCCTCCTATAATTCACCCCTCCACTTT

V gene: TRBV19
clone size: once
J gene: TRBJ1-2
D gene: .
CDR3 protein: CASSIADGYTF
CDR3 DNA: TGTGCCAGTAGTATAGCTGATGGCTACACCTTC

V gene: TRBV9
clone size: .
J gene: TRBJ1-4
D gene: .
CDR3 protein: CASSVQGGDYEKLFF
CDR3 DNA: TGTGCCAGCAGCGTACAGGGAGGGGATTATGAAAAACTGTTTTTT